Each of the 18 T cell receptor beta chains below was sequenced from the same sample in a study of T-cell reconstitution after alpha-beta-depleted transplantation in children. The TCRbeta library incorporated unique molecular identifiers. TCRdb re-analysed the PCR reads in MiXCR, keeping a single row per CDR3 protein. The sample includes about 540,000 distinct CDR3 sequences, approximately 30% of them seen just once. The sample was PBMCs, taken before TCRalphabeta/CD19-depleted stem cell transplant. The receptors stem from a boy under three years old with Wiskott-Aldrich syndrome, due to receive a stem cell transplant.

Written as DNA, the CDR3 is TGTGCCAGCAGAATGGACGGGAACACTGAAGCTTTCTTT. Amino acids: CASRMDGNTEAFF. The genes are TRBV27 and TRBJ1-1; D gene uncertain. This CDR3 has 13 amino acids. Germline loops: CDR1 MNHEY, CDR2 SMNVEV (reference sequence). The V end was cut by 6 bases, the J end by 1 base, with 9 bases between.

Concerning this clonotype itself: One end of the junction varies from germline; a read error may be responsible. This chain connects TRBV11-1 to TRBJ1-1; D is unclear. Germline V lookup: CDR1 SGHAT, CDR2 FQDESV (reference sequence). This CDR3 spans 11 amino acids. CDR3 residues: CASSLLRRLYF. The CDR3 nucleotides are TGTGCCAGCAGCTTATTGCGACGGCTATACTTT.

This clonotype was found a few times. The chain uses TRBV29-1 and TRBJ2-1; D unclear. The V end was cut by 6 bases, the J end by 1 base, with 10 bases between. The CDR3 consists of 13 residues. The germline CDR1 and CDR2 sequences are SQVTM and ANQGSEA. CDR3 bases: TGCAGCGTGGCGGTCTATTCCTACAATGAGCAGTTCTTC. Its protein is CSVAVYSYNEQFF.

In its sample, this clonotype was seen a few times. This rearrangement joins TRBV12-3 or TRBV12-4 to TRBJ2-2; possibly TRBD1 or TRBD2 for D (5 bases each). The length of the CDR3 is 14 residues. The V gene lost 4 bases and the J gene lost 6 bases, with 12 bases spanning the gap. CDR3 sequence reads: CASSCLEGSGELFF. The CDR3 DNA is TGTGCCAGCAGTTGCCTCGAGGGGTCCGGGGAGCTGTTTTTT.

The J gene is TRBJ1-6, the V gene TRBV3-1, with no clear D. Germline V CDR1 and CDR2: LGHDT, YNNKEL (reference sequence). V shed 4 bases and J shed 7 bases, with 11 bases lying between them. The CDR3 has 14 residues. In DNA, the CDR3 is TGTGCCAGCAGCCCGTCCGGTACAAATTCACCCCTCCACTTT. This translates into CASSPSGTNSPLHF.

The chain uses TRBV19 and TRBJ2-7; 15 bases match TRBD2. CDR3 size: 14 residues. The V gene end was trimmed by 6 bases and the J gene end by 11 bases; junction bases not matched to a gene: 8. CDR1 is LNHDA, CDR2 SQIVND, per germline (reference sequence). CDR3 protein: CASSPGLAGGKEYF. CDR3 nucleotide sequence: TGTGCCAGTAGCCCGGGACTAGCGGGAGGAAAAGAGTACTTC.

The chain is built from TRBV12-3 or TRBV12-4 and TRBJ2-1; D call uncertain. The V and J ends lost 0 bases and 15 bases respectively, with 9 bases between them. This CDR3 contains 11 residues. CDR3 DNA sequence: TGTGCCAGCAGTTTAGCACGGCCTCCGTTCTTC. Its protein product is CASSLARPPFF.

The rearrangement uses TRBV5-1 and TRBJ2-5; 8 bases fit TRBD2. V shed 0 bases and J 5 bases; nucleotides not matched to a gene: 9. Germline lookup yields CDR1 SGHRS and CDR2 YFSETQ. The CDR3 spans 16 residues. As DNA, the CDR3 is TGCGCCAGCAGCTTGGCCGAGACGGGACTAGTCGAGACCCAGTACTTC. It encodes CASSLAETGLVETQYF. The full variable domain, rest sourced from reference TRBV5-1 and TRBJ2-5, is KAGVTQTPRYLIKTRGQQVTLSCSPISGHRSVSWYQQTPGQGLQFLFEYFSETQRNKGNFPGRFSGRQFSNSRSEMNVSTLELGDSALYLCASSLAETGLVETQYFGPGTRLLVL.

The chain uses TRBV27 and TRBJ2-2; D remains unclear. From germline, CDR1 is MNHEY and CDR2 SMNVEV (reference sequence). Trimming removed 3 bases from V and 0 bases from J, with 11 bases in between. The CDR3 is 16 residues long. CDR3 bases: TGTGCCAGCAGTTTGCTTAAGGCGCCGAACACCGGGGAGCTGTTTTTT. It codes for CASSLLKAPNTGELFF.

This clonotype was observed a handful of times. The genes are TRBV20-1 and TRBJ2-5, with a possible D match to TRBD1 (6 bases). In germline, CDR1 is DFQATT, CDR2 SNEGSKA (reference sequence). Trimming shortened V by 6 bases and J by 5 bases, and 13 bases separated the two germline ends. The CDR3 sequence is 12 residues long. This CDR3 is CSAGTISETQYF. Here the CDR3 DNA reads TGCAGTGCGGGGACAATTAGCGAGACCCAGTACTTC.

This chain joins TRBV6-5 and TRBJ2-1; D gene ambiguous. V dropped 4 bases and J dropped 11 bases, with 6 bases sitting between them. The germline gives CDR1 MNHEY, CDR2 SVGAGI. The CDR3 has 10 amino acids. This CDR3 reads CASSLKKQFF. The CDR3 DNA sequence: TGTGCCAGCAGTTTAAAGAAGCAGTTCTTC.

The V and J genes are TRBV20-1 and TRBJ1-1; D not resolved. From germline, CDR1 is DFQATT and CDR2 SNEGSKA (reference sequence). Trimming stripped 5 bases from V and 8 bases from J, with 3 bases between. The CDR3 spans 8 residues. The CDR3 nucleotides read TGCAGTGCTGGCGAAGCTTTCTTT. Its protein product is CSAGEAFF.

The V and J genes are TRBV28 and TRBJ2-1; maybe TRBD2 (7 bases). The CDR3 length is 17 residues. V gave up 5 bases and J gave up 1 base, with 18 bases separating them. The germline CDR1 and CDR2 sequences are MDHEN and SYDVKM. The CDR3 coding sequence is TGTGCCAGCAGTCCCGTAGGGGGAGGGAGATCCTACAATGAGCAGTTCTTC. Protein: CASSPVGGGRSYNEQFF.

The CDR3 nucleotides are TGCAGTGCGCGGCGACAGGGGACGCACGAGCAGTACTTC. Encoded protein: CSARRQGTHEQYF. This chain connects TRBV20-1 to TRBJ2-7; TRBD1 aligns across 8 bases. V shed 6 bases and J 5 bases; nucleotides not matched to a gene: 9. CDR3 length: 13 residues. Germline CDR1 is DFQATT and CDR2 is SNEGSKA (reference sequence).

This clonotype was observed at least ten times. The junction departs from germline at one end; a sequencing error may be responsible. The chain carries TRBV5-1 and TRBJ2-3; 7 bases are a match to TRBD1. Looked up from germline, CDR1 is SGHRS and CDR2 is YFSETQ. There are 14 residues in the CDR3. In DNA, the CDR3 is TGTGCCAGCAGCTCAGGGGGAGGCACAGATACGCAGTATTTT. It encodes CASSSGGGTDTQYF.

This clonotype has just a few counts. The chain joins TRBV5-1 to TRBJ2-7, with TRBD1 matching 12 bases. This CDR3 comprises 15 residues. CDR1 and CDR2 from the germline V gene are SGHRS and YFSETQ. Trimming removed 5 bases from V and 3 bases from J; junction bases left unmatched: 6. CDR3 in amino acids: CASREGQGAFYEQYF. For the CDR3, the DNA is TGCGCCAGCAGAGAGGGACAGGGGGCCTTCTACGAGCAGTACTTC.

The rearrangement joins TRBV4-1 to TRBJ1-2; D is perhaps TRBD1 (5 bases). Germline CDR1 reads MGHRA; CDR2 reads YSYEKL. V dropped 1 base and J dropped 7 bases, with 28 bases sitting between them. This CDR3 is 19 amino acids long. CDR3 sequence reads: CASSQGSMGRSGTGGGYTF. The CDR3 DNA sequence: TGCGCCAGCAGCCAAGGAAGTATGGGGAGGTCGGGGACTGGGGGTGGCTACACCTTC.

This clonotype came up a few times. The rearrangement links TRBV20-1 to TRBJ2-4; D is undetermined. Germline V lookup: CDR1 DFQATT, CDR2 SNEGSKA (reference sequence). This CDR3 has 16 residues. V gave up 2 bases and J gave up 0 bases, with 14 bases separating them. CDR3 in DNA: TGCAGTGCTAGACCCCAGTTCACTATAGCCAAAAACATTCAGTACTTC. Translation: CSARPQFTIAKNIQYF.